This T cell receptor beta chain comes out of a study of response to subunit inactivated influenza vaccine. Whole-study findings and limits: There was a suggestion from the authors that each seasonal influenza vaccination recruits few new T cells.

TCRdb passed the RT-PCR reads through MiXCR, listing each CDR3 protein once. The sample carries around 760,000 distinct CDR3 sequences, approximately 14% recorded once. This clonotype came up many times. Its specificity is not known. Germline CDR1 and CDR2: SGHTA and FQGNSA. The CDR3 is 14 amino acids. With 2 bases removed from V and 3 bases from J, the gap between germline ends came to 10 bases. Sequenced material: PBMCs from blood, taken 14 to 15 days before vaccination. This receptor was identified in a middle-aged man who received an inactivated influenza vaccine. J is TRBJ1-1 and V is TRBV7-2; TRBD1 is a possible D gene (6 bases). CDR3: CASSLLGAYTEAFF. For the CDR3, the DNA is TGTGCCAGCAGCTTACTGGGGGCATACACTGAAGCTTTCTTT.